Included here is one TCR beta chain sequence, with context. Antigen unknown. This sample is drawn from a study of shared clonotypes between healthy human individuals. V was shortened by 5 bases and J by 1 base, with 8 bases between the two germline ends. The CDR3 spans 13 residues. Germline CDR1 PRHDT, CDR2 FYEKMQ (reference sequence). The CD4+ fraction was divided into a CD45RA+ naive subset and a CD45RA-negative memory subset. Data came from immunoSEQ multiplex PCR; TCRdb stores just in-frame clones and leaves some out. The table includes some 1 million clones, about 80% detected once. Points from the study as a whole: On the whole, naive subsets had larger estimated richness than memory subsets had.

The sequencing input was memory CD4+ T cells sorted from blood. Sample subset: CD45RA-negative fraction. The rearrangement uses TRBV13 and TRBJ1-2; D unclear. This receptor was identified in a man between 18 and 35 years old in good health. Written as DNA, the CDR3 is TGTGCCAGCAGCCGGAGCGGTAACTATGGCTACACCTTC. Protein sequence: CASSRSGNYGYTF.